This TCR beta chain was observed in a study of blood T cells in healthy people across ages. General observations from the study: In long-lived donors, naive CD4+ cell counts and diversity exceeded those of aged donors. The study could not conclusively compare naive and antigen-experienced cells, given its unsorted PBMCs.

This clonotype showed up just a few times. Its cognate antigen is unknown. This CDR3 comprises 14 residues. The V and J ends lost 0 bases and 0 bases respectively, with 6 bases between them. From germline, CDR1 is SGDLS and CDR2 YYNGEE. RNA extraction gave at least 5 micrograms of total RNA per sample. Sample-barcoded 5' priming and a J-beta primer mix drove a second PCR of roughly 6 to 12 cycles. TCRdb passed the 5' RACE reads through MiXCR, listing each CDR3 protein once. In the table there are about 1.7 million distinct CDR3 sequences, approximately 28% of which are singletons. The sequence derives from a woman aged 25 to 39 in good health. The sample was blood. The chain uses TRBV9 and TRBJ1-2; D gene unclear. The CDR3 loop is CASSVVGTNYGYTF. CDR3 coding DNA: TGTGCCAGCAGCGTAGTTGGGACTAACTATGGCTACACCTTC.